This paragraph covers one T cell receptor (beta chain) sequence. This clonotype was detected ten times or more. Its antigen has not been determined. Qualities for individual bases were not recorded, and no much larger clone is one base off. Preparation of the library involved multiplex PCR. For sequencing, an Illumina HiSeq 4000 was employed. To build TCR beta libraries, CDR3 regions were amplified by Arm-PCR using iRepertoire HTBI primers. PCR products were gel purified before sequencing. In the paper's pipeline: A total of roughly 58 TRBV and approximately 15 TRBJ segments were identified across samples and were used for gene usage analysis of CDR3 amino acid clonotypes. Filtered high-quality paired reads were merged into contigs using COPE and FqMerger. Contigs were aligned with BLAST to IMGT TRBV, TRBD and TRBJ reference genes, and CDR3 was defined per IMGT. Highly expanded clones were defined as clonotypes with a frequency above 0.1%. Shannon entropy was used to measure repertoire diversity, and the Gini coefficient was used to measure V-J evenness. Public clonotypes were defined as clonotypes shared by more than one individual. TCRdb reprocessed the public reads (quality trimming at Q25 with fastp, clone calling with MiXCR) and kept in-frame beta chains. For every CDR3 protein sequence, its rows merge into one entry that carries the most common genes and DNA. These V and J calls originate from TCRdb's pipeline instead of the authors' own analysis. In this sample the table shows fewer than 450,000 distinct CDR3 sequences, about a quarter of which occur a single time. Jointly, the top ten make up approximately 25% of the sample.

The time point label corresponds to: persistent/refractory GD, antithyroid drugs over 5 years with positive TRAb. For both TCR sequencing and RNA sequencing, RNA was extracted from PBMCs in TRIzol. Graves' disease was diagnosed according to American Thyroid Association guidelines. Recruitment of patients was carried out at an endocrinology department in Xi'an, China. Each patient gave approximately 9.7 milliliters of peripheral blood, collected in an EDTA anticoagulant tube. Ficoll Paque Plus density gradient separation was used to isolate PBMCs, and no further T cell sorting was performed. An Agilent 2100 Bioanalyzer and agarose gel were used to check RNA quality, while a NanoDrop 2000 measured RNA concentration. These data originate in a study of regulatory T cells in long-lasting Graves disease (dated by TCRdb to the early 2020s). Context from the whole study: Persistent Graves' disease was defined as persistently positive TSH receptor autoantibodies together with antithyroid drug treatment for over 5 years. Patients with persistent Graves' disease were compared with patients with newly diagnosed Graves' disease using TCR sequencing and RNA sequencing of peripheral blood. The study was conducted in China and was registered as a clinical trial. A total of 35 or so samples were covered by TCR sequencing, comprising about 13 persistent and around 20 newly diagnosed Graves' disease patients. In the clinical cohort, patients with persistent Graves' disease had used antithyroid drugs for an average of around 10 years.

The CDR1 and CDR2 encoded by the germline V gene are SNHLY and FYNNEI. From the cysteine through the phenylalanine, the CDR3 covers 14 amino acids. Here the CDR3 DNA is all that survives: 42 bases in frame from base 1. Compared with germline, V lacks 6 bases and J lacks 4 bases; bases without a gene match: 7. What the work shows at the level of the full study, not this receptor alone: Compared with newly diagnosed patients, persistent Graves' disease patients had lower TCR Shannon entropy and fewer highly expanded clones, which suggests clonal expansion. The study examined only peripheral blood because the primary lesion, thyroid tissue, could not be accessed. More public clonotypes were shared among persistent patients (approximately 3,000) than among newly diagnosed patients (just under 1,000). Sequencing and analysis were restricted to the TCR beta chain. Persistent disease showed preferential use of TRBV28, TRBJ1-2 and TRBJ2-5, whereas newly diagnosed disease favored TRBV20-1 and TRBJ2-1. The authors noted that the small sample size was a limitation that may lower accuracy.

The sample consisted of peripheral blood mononuclear cells (PBMCs), taken when the disease was refractory, from a patient treated with antithyroid drugs. This TCR was recovered from a female donor with Graves disease. Recombination joined TRBV2 with TRBJ1-2; TRBD1 matches 8 bases in the middle. In nucleotide form, the sequence is TGTGCCAGCAGATCCCGGACAGGGCCCTATGGCTACACCTTC. Translated, this is CASRSRTGPYGYTF.